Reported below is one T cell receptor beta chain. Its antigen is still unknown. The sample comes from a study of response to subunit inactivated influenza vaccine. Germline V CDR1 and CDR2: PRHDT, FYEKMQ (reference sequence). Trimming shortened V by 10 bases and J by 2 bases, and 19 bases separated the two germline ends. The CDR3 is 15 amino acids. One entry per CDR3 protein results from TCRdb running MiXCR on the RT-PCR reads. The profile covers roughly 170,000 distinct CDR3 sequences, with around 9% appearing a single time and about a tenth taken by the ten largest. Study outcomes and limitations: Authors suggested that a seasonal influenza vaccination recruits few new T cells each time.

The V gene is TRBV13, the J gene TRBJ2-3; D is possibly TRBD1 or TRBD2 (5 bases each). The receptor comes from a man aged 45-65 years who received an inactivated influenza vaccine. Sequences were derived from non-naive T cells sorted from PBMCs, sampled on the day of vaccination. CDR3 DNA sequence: TGTGCCATGGGCCCGGGGCGCCTCTCCACAGATACGCAGTATTTT. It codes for CAMGPGRLSTDTQYF.